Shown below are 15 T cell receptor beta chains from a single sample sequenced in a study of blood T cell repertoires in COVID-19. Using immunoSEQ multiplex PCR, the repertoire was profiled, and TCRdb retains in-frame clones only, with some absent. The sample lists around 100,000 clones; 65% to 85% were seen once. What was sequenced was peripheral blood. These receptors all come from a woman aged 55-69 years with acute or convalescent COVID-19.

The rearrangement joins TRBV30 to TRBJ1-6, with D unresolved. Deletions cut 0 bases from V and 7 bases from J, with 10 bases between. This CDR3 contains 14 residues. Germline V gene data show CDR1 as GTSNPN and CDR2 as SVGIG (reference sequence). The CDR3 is CAWSVLNGNSPLHF. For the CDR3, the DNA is TGTGCCTGGAGTGTTCTCAACGGGAATTCACCCCTCCACTTT. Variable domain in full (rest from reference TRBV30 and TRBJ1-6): SQTIHQWPATLVQPVGSPLSLECTVEGTSNPNLYWYRQAAGRGLQLLFYSVGIGQISSEVPQNLSASRPQDRQFILSSKKLLLSDSGFYLCAWSVLNGNSPLHFGNGTRLTVT.

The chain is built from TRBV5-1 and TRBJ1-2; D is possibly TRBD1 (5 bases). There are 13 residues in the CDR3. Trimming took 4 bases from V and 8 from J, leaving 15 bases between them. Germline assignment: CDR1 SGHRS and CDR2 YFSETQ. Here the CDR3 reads CASSLRDSRGYTF. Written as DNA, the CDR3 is TGCGCCAGCAGCCTCCGGGACTCCCGCGGCTACACCTTC.

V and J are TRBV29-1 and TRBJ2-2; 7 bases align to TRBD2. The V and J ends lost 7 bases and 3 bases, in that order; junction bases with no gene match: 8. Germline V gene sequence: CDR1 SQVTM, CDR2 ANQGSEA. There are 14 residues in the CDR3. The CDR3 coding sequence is TGCAGCGGACGCCGGGGAGGGTACACCGGGGAGCTGTTTTTT. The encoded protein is CSGRRGGYTGELFF.

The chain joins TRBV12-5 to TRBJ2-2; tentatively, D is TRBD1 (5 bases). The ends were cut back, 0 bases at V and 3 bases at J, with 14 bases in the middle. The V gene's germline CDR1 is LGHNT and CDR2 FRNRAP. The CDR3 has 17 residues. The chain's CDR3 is CASGLVPAGPDTGELFF. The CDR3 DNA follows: TGTGCTAGTGGTTTGGTACCCGCAGGGCCCGACACCGGGGAGCTGTTTTTT.

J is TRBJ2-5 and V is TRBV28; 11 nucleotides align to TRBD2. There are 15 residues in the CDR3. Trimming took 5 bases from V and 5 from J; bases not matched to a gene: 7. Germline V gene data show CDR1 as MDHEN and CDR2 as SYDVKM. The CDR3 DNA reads TGTGCCAGCAGTCTCCTAGCGGGGGGTGTGGAGACCCAGTACTTC. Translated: CASSLLAGGVETQYF.

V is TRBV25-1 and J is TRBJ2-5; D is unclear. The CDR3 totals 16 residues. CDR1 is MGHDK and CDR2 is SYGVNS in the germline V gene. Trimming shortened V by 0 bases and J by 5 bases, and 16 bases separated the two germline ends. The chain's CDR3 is CASSEYVSGVGETQYF. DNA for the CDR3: TGTGCCAGCAGTGAATATGTGTCAGGCGTCGGCGAGACCCAGTACTTC.

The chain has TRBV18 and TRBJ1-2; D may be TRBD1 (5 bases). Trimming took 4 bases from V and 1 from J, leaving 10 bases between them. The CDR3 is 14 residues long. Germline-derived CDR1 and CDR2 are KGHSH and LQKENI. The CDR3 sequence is CASSLIQDNYGYTF. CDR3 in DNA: TGTGCCAGCTCACTGATACAGGATAACTATGGCTACACCTTC.

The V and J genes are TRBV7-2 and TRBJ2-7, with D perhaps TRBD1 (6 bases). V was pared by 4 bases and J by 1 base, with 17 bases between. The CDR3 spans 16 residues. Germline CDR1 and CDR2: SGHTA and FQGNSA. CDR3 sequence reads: CASSSSRTGRSYEQYF. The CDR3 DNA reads TGTGCCAGCAGCTCGTCGCGTACAGGGCGGTCCTACGAGCAGTACTTC.

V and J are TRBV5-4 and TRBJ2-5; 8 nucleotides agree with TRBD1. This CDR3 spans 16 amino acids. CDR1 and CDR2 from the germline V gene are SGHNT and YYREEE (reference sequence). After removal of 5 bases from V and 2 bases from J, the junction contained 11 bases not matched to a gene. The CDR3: CASSSGQGGRQETQYF. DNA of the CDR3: TGTGCCAGCAGTTCTGGACAGGGTGGTCGGCAAGAGACCCAGTACTTC.

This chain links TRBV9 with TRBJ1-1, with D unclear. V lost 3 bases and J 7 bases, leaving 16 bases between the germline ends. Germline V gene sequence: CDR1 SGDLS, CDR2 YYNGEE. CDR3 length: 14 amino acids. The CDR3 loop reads CASSAAFPGFEAFF. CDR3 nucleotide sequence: TGTGCCAGCAGCGCAGCCTTTCCGGGATTTGAAGCTTTCTTT.

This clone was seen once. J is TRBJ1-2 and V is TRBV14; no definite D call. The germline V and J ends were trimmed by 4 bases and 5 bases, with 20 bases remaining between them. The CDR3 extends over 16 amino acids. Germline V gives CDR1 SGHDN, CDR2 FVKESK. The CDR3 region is CASSRIQYFSFYGYTF. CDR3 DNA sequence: TGTGCCAGCAGCCGAATACAGTATTTTTCATTTTATGGCTACACCTTC.

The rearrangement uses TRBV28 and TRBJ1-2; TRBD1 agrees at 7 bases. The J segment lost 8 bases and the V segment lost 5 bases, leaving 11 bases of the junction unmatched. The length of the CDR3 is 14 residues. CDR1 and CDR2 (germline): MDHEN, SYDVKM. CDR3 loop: CASSPPQGMGGYTF. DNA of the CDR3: TGTGCCAGCAGTCCCCCACAGGGGATGGGAGGCTACACCTTC.

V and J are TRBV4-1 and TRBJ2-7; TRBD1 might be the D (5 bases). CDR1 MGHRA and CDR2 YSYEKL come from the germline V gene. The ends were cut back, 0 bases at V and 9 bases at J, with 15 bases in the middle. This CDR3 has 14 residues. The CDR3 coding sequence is TGCGCCAGCAGCCAAGATCCGCAGGGCCTCCGGCAGTACTTC. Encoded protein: CASSQDPQGLRQYF.

This CDR3 is CASSTWTGNSGANVLTF. Here the CDR3 DNA reads TGCGCCAGCAGCACGTGGACAGGGAACTCTGGGGCCAACGTCCTGACTTTC. This chain connects TRBV5-1 to TRBJ2-6; 8 nucleotides line up with TRBD1. The junction had 6 bases not matched to a gene; V was cut back by 4 bases and J by 0 bases. Germline values: CDR1 SGHRS, CDR2 YFSETQ. The CDR3 totals 17 residues. The entire variable domain, with the rest obtained from reference TRBV5-1 and TRBJ2-6, is as follows: KAGVTQTPRYLIKTRGQQVTLSCSPISGHRSVSWYQQTPGQGLQFLFEYFSETQRNKGNFPGRFSGRQFSNSRSEMNVSTLELGDSALYLCASSTWTGNSGANVLTFGAGSRLTVL.

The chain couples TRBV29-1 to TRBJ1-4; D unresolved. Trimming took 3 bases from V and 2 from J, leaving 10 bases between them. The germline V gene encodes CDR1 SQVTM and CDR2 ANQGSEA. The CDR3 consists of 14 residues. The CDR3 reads CSVDVGGTNEKLFF. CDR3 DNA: TGCAGCGTTGACGTTGGAGGGACTAATGAAAAACTGTTTTTT.